This is a list of T cell receptor beta chains from one sample in a study of T cell clonotyping in hematopoietic cell transplantation. Sequencing was performed with immunoSEQ multiplex PCR; in TCRdb, only in-frame clones are kept and a portion is missing. The sample lists roughly 7,000 clones, around nine tenths occurring once. The source material was PBMCs, sampled 30 days after allogeneic stem cell transplant. The receptors were sampled from a female patient in her forties or fifties who had an allogeneic stem cell transplant from an unrelated donor, so the T cells may come from the graft donor. Some clones in this sample may be carry-over from other donors' samples. Both conserved end residues are part of each CDR3. The order of the fields is clone size, D gene, V gene, J gene, CDR3 DNA, CDR3 protein. D genes are given only for firm matches. Clone size is shown for a subset of rows, as once, few, many or a class of expanded clone.

>-|-|TRBV9|TRBJ2-2
TGTGCCAGCAGCGTAGTTCGGGGGAACGCCGGGGAGCTGTTTTTT
CASSVVRGNAGELFF
>-|-|TRBV7-2|TRBJ1-5
TGTGCCAGCAGCTTATCCCGACAGCCCACTCAGCCCCAGCATTTT
CASSLSRQPTQPQHF
>-|TRBD2|TRBV2|TRBJ2-5
TGTGCCAGCAGTGAATCTCCGCACGCGGGAGATGGGGAGACCCAGTACTTC
CASSESPHAGDGETQYF
>-|TRBD2|TRBV7-8|TRBJ2-7
TGTGCCAGCAGCCCGAGGACTAGCGGGACCTCCTACGAGCAGTACTTC
CASSPRTSGTSYEQYF
>-|TRBD1|TRBV2|TRBJ2-2
TGTGCCGGCAACGAAATTTTAGCGGACAGGGGCGACACCGGGGAGCTGTTTTTT
CAGNEILADRGDTGELFF
>-|-|TRBV7-9|TRBJ2-7
TGTGCCAGCAGCCTCGATCTCACCTACGAGCAGTACTTC
CASSLDLTYEQYF
>-|-|TRBV6-5|TRBJ1-2
TGTGCCAGCAGTTACTATCGGCAGGACAAGTATGGCTACACCTTC
CASSYYRQDKYGYTF
>-|-|TRBV18|TRBJ2-5
TGTGCCAGCTCACGGACAGACAGCCAAGAGACCCAGTACTTC
CASSRTDSQETQYF
>-|TRBD2|TRBV10-3|TRBJ2-5
TGTGCCATCAGAGATGCTAGCGGGAGTTGGGAGACCCAGTACTTC
CAIRDASGSWETQYF
>-|TRBD1|TRBV28|TRBJ1-5
TGTGCCAGCAGACTACAGGGGGCCCAAAGCAATCAGCCCCAGCATTTT
CASRLQGAQSNQPQHF
>-|-|TRBV6-1|TRBJ2-7
TGTGCCAGCAGGTACAGGGAACCCCAGGTGTGGGAGCAGTACTTC
CASRYREPQVWEQYF
>-|TRBD2|TRBV13|TRBJ2-7
TGTGCCAGCAGCTTAGGCCCGGGGGGGATCTACGAGCAGTACTTC
CASSLGPGGIYEQYF
>-|-|TRBV27|TRBJ2-7
TGTGCCAGCAGTCCTCAGGTGGGGTCCTACGAGCAGTACTTC
CASSPQVGSYEQYF
>-|TRBD1|TRBV15|TRBJ2-6
TGTGCCACCAGCGACCGGGACAGGGGATACTCTGGGGCCAACGTCCTGACTTTC
CATSDRDRGYSGANVLTF
>-|TRBD1|TRBV5-6|TRBJ2-7
TGTGCCAGCAGCGATAACAGGGGAGTAAGGTACGAGCAGTACTTC
CASSDNRGVRYEQYF
>-|-|TRBV30|TRBJ1-5
TGTGCCTGGAGTTCCGATACAGCGGGGACCCAGCCCCAGCATTTT
CAWSSDTAGTQPQHF
>-|TRBD1|TRBV2|TRBJ2-5
TGTGCCAGCATAGACAGGGTGCTGTTGGAGACCCAGTACTTC
CASIDRVLLETQYF
>-|-|TRBV5-4|TRBJ1-1
TGTGCCAGCAGCTTAGGAGGGGTCGGGATGAACACTGAAGCTTTCTTT
CASSLGGVGMNTEAFF
>-|TRBD1|TRBV28|TRBJ1-4
TGTGCCAGCAGTCGGGACAGGGGGCCGTTCCCTCTGTTTTTT
CASSRDRGPFPLFF
>-|TRBD1|TRBV28|TRBJ1-5
TGTGCCAGCAGCCTAGACAGGGGCAATCAGCCCCAGCATTTT
CASSLDRGNQPQHF
>-|TRBD1|TRBV12-5|TRBJ1-1
TGTGCTAGTGGTTCCGTCGACAGGGCCATCCTCTTT
CASGSVDRAILF
>-|-|TRBV25-1|TRBJ1-2
TGTGCCAGCAGTGTCGGCTATGGCTACACCTTC
CASSVGYGYTF
>once|-|TRBV30|TRBJ1-4
TGTGCCTGGAGTTTGGGGGCGGCTGAAAAACTGTTTTTT
CAWSLGAAEKLFF
>-|TRBD1|TRBV6-1|TRBJ1-5
TGTGCCAGCAGTGAAGTAAAATATGGGACAGTCAATCAGCCCCAGCATTTT
CASSEVKYGTVNQPQHF
>-|TRBD2|TRBV5-1|TRBJ2-7
TGCGCCAGCAGCTTGGCCGGCGGGAGGGCCCTCCACGAGCAGTACTTC
CASSLAGGRALHEQYF
>-|-|TRBV5-8|TRBJ2-7
TGTGCCAGCAGCTGGAGCTACGAGCAGTACTTC
CASSWSYEQYF
>few|-|TRBV6-5|TRBJ1-1
TGTGCCAGCAGTTACCCGAACACTGAAGCTTTCTTT
CASSYPNTEAFF
>-|-|TRBV29-1|TRBJ1-5
TGCAGCGTCGTGACATCTTTCAATCAGCCCCAGCATTTT
CSVVTSFNQPQHF
>-|TRBD1|TRBV7-2|TRBJ1-2
TGTGCCAGCAGCTTAACCTGGGACAGGGATTATGGCTACACCTTC
CASSLTWDRDYGYTF
>-|-|TRBV30|TRBJ2-5
TGTGCCTGGACGGTAGGGACAGAGACCCAGTACTTC
CAWTVGTETQYF
>-|TRBD2|TRBV28|TRBJ2-1
TGTGCCAGCACAGAAACTAGCGGCAACAATGAGCAGTTCTTC
CASTETSGNNEQFF
>-|-|TRBV21-1|TRBJ1-4
TGTGCCAGCAGCAAAGCGCTGTTCGGTCGGGAGTTAGAAAAACTGTTTTTT
CASSKALFGRELEKLFF
>-|-|TRBV11-1|TRBJ1-1
TGTGCCAGCAGCTTAAGGGCAGGGAGGAACACTGAAGCTTTCTTT
CASSLRAGRNTEAFF
>once|-|TRBV6-1|TRBJ1-2
TGTGCCAGCAGTGAGTTCGTCTCCCCTCTTTGGGCCGCTAACTATGGCTACACCTTC
CASSEFVSPLWAANYGYTF
>-|-|TRBV5-5|TRBJ2-2
TGTGCCAGCAGCTTGGCTACTACCCGGGTGGGCGGGGAGCTGTTTTTT
CASSLATTRVGGELFF
>-|-|TRBV2|TRBJ1-2
TGTGCCAGCAGTGTTGAGTTACGATCGTATGGCTACACCTTC
CASSVELRSYGYTF
>once|-|TRBV18|TRBJ2-3
TGTGCCAGCTCATCAGCAGGTTTCCAAGATACGCAGTATTTT
CASSSAGFQDTQYF
>-|TRBD1|TRBV6-5|TRBJ2-3
TGTGCCAGCAGCCCCGGGACAGGATCCACAGATACGCAGTATTTT
CASSPGTGSTDTQYF
>-|-|TRBV18|TRBJ1-5
TGTGCCAGCTCACCAGCGGAAGACCAGCCCCAGCATTTT
CASSPAEDQPQHF
>-|-|TRBV30|TRBJ2-7
TGTGCCTGGCTTAGGAGCGGCCTCTCCTACGAGCAGTACTTC
CAWLRSGLSYEQYF
>-|-|TRBV6-1|TRBJ1-1
TGTACCAGCAGTGTGGGGAACACTGAAGCTTTCTTT
CTSSVGNTEAFF
>-|-|TRBV5-4|TRBJ2-5
TGTGCCAGCAGCACCGGGGGTAGGGGAGAGACCCAGTACTTC
CASSTGGRGETQYF
>-|-|TRBV7-2|TRBJ1-1
TGTGCCAGCAGCTTATCTTTAGGGTGGAACACTGAAGCTTTCTTT
CASSLSLGWNTEAFF
>-|TRBD1|TRBV2|TRBJ1-2
TGTGCCAGCAGGTCCGGGACAGGGAGTGGCTACACCTTC
CASRSGTGSGYTF
>-|-|TRBV19|TRBJ1-5
TGTGCCAGTAGCGGGACGAGGATCAATCAGCCCCAGCATTTT
CASSGTRINQPQHF
>-|-|TRBV7-2|TRBJ1-1
TGTGCCAGCAGCTCCGGACATAACACTGAAGCTTTCTTT
CASSSGHNTEAFF
>-|TRBD2|TRBV11-2|TRBJ2-2
TGTGCCAGCAGCTTCCCGGGACTAGCGGGGGCCCCGAACACCGGGGAGCTGTTTTTT
CASSFPGLAGAPNTGELFF
>once|-|TRBV27|TRBJ2-1
TGTGCCAGCACCTTGTCCGGGGCCCTAAATGTGCAGTTCTTC
CASTLSGALNVQFF
>-|TRBD2|TRBV4-2|TRBJ2-3
TGTGCCAGCAGCCCATCCTCGACTAGCGGGGGGGCCTATAGCACAGATACGCAGTATTTT
CASSPSSTSGGAYSTDTQYF
>-|-|TRBV30|TRBJ1-1
TGTGCCTGGAGTGTACGGAACAGAAGGACCACTGAAGCTTTCTTT
CAWSVRNRRTTEAFF
>-|-|TRBV5-1|TRBJ2-1
TGCGCCAGCAGCTTAGGCGGAGTCTACAATGAGCAGTTCTTC
CASSLGGVYNEQFF
>-|-|TRBV6-5|TRBJ1-1
TGTGCCAGCAGTTACTCGACCCCGGGGAACACTGAAGCTTTCTTT
CASSYSTPGNTEAFF
>-|-|TRBV5-6|TRBJ1-2
TGTGCCAGCAGCACGGGGAACTATAGCTACACCTTC
CASSTGNYSYTF
>-|-|TRBV6-6|TRBJ2-1
TGTGCCACCGGACGAAGCGCGAACAATGAGCAGTTCTTC
CATGRSANNEQFF
>-|TRBD2|TRBV27|TRBJ2-1
TGTGCCAGCAGTTTAAGACTAGCGGTTAACAATGAGCAGTTCTTC
CASSLRLAVNNEQFF
>once|-|TRBV11-2|TRBJ2-7
TGTGCCAGCAGCTTAGCAGGGACTGAGCAGTACTTC
CASSLAGTEQYF
>-|-|TRBV6-4|TRBJ1-2
TGTGCCAGCAGTGACTCGAGGGCCCAGGGGTCTGGCTACACCTTC
CASSDSRAQGSGYTF